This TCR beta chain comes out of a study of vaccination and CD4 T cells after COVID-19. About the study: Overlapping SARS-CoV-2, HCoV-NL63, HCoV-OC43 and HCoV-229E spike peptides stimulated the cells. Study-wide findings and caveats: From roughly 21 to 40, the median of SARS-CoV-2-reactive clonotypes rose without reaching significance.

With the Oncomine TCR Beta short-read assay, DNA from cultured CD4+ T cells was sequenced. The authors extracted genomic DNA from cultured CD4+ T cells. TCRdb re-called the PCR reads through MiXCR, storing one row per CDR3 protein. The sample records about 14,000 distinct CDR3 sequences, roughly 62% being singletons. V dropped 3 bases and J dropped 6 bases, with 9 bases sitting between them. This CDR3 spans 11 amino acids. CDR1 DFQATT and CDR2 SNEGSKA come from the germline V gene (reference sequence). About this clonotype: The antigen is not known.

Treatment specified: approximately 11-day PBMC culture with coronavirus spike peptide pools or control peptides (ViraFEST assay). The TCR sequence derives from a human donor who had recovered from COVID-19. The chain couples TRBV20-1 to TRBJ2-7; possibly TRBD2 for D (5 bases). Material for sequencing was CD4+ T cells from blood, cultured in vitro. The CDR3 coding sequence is TGCAGTGCTAGGGGTGGGAGCGAGCAGTACTTC. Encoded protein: CSARGGSEQYF.